These 6 T cell receptor beta chains were all obtained from the same sample, sequenced in a study of OX40 agonist ivuxolimab in advanced cancers. The method was immunoSEQ multiplex PCR; TCRdb's version includes in-frame clones alone and lacks a portion of them. The data hold 50,000 to 65,000 clones, with around 89% observed a single time. This specimen was CD4+ or CD8+ T cells sorted from blood, taken in a trial of the OX40 agonist ivuxolimab. These receptors were taken from an adult with an advanced solid tumor such as melanoma, head and neck, liver or kidney cancer.

The chain joins TRBV5-5 to TRBJ1-1, with D unresolved. The CDR3 length is 12 residues. V gave up 0 bases and J gave up 11 bases, with 11 bases separating them. Germline V gives CDR1 SGHKS, CDR2 YYEKEE (reference sequence). The CDR3 sequence: CASSLASGRAFF. DNA for the CDR3: TGTGCCAGCAGCTTGGCCTCGGGTAGGGCTTTCTTT.

V is TRBV7-3 and J is TRBJ2-5; D perhaps matches TRBD2 (6 bases). CDR1 is SGHTA and CDR2 is FQGTGA in the germline V gene. The CDR3 is made up of 11 amino acids. Trimming removed 5 bases at V and 5 bases at J, with 6 bases between. DNA for the CDR3: TGTGCCAGCAGCGCGGGGGAGACCCAGTACTTC. This sequence encodes CASSAGETQYF.

This clone was picked up one time. The rearrangement joins TRBV28 to TRBJ1-2, with D possibly being TRBD1 (5 bases). Germline assignment: CDR1 MDHEN and CDR2 SYDVKM. The V gene lost 1 base and the J gene lost 8 bases, with 14 bases spanning the gap. The CDR3 spans 14 residues. In DNA, the CDR3 is TGTGCCAGCAGTTTATATTCTTCAGGGCAGGGCTACACCTTC. Residues: CASSLYSSGQGYTF.

About this clone: One end of the junction is discordant with germline, which a read error may explain. The CDR3 loop is CASRPTNEKLFF. Here the CDR3 DNA reads TGTGCCAGTAGACCAACAAATGAAAAACTGTTTTTT. This chain uses TRBV6-1 with TRBJ1-4; no reliable D call. Germline CDR1 MNHNS, CDR2 SASEGT. The CDR3 runs 12 residues.

This clone was counted a few times. The chain uses TRBV15 and TRBJ2-7, with 9 bases lining up with TRBD1. In germline, CDR1 is LNHNV, CDR2 YYDKDF (reference sequence). This CDR3 is 16 amino acids long. V lost 0 bases, J lost 5 bases, and 8 bases stayed unmatched. Here the CDR3 reads CATSRDWGTGMNEQYF. CDR3 bases: TGTGCCACCAGCAGAGATTGGGGGACAGGGATGAACGAGCAGTACTTC.

The V gene is TRBV6-5, the J gene TRBJ1-1; tentative D call: TRBD1 (6 bases). The CDR3 length is 13 residues. The V and J ends lost 8 bases and 1 base respectively, with 11 bases between them. Germline-derived CDR1 and CDR2 are MNHEY and SVGAGI. In nucleotides, the CDR3 is TGTGCCAGCCTAAGGACAGCGAACACTGAAGCTTTCTTT. Translating it yields CASLRTANTEAFF.